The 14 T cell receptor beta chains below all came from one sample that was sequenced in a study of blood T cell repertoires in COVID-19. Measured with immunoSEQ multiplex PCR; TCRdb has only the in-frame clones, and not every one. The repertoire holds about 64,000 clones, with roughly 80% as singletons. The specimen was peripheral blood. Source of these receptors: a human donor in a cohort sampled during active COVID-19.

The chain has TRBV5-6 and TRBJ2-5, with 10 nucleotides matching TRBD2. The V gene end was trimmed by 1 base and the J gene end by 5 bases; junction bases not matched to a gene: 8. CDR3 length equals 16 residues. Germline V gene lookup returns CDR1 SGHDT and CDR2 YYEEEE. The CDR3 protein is CASSLRAGGPGETQYF. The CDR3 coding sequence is TGTGCCAGCAGCTTGAGAGCGGGAGGGCCTGGGGAGACCCAGTACTTC.

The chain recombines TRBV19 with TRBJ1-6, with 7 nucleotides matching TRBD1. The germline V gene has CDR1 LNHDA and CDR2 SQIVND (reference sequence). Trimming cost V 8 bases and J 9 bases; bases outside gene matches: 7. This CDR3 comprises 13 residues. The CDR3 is CASRQGSASPLHF. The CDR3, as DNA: TGTGCCAGTCGACAGGGAAGTGCTTCACCCCTCCACTTT.

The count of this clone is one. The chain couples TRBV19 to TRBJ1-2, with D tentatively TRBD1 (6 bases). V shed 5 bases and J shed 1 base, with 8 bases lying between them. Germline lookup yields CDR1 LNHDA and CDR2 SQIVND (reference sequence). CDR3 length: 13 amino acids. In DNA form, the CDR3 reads TGTGCCAGTAGTCTCAGGGGTAACTATGGCTACACCTTC. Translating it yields CASSLRGNYGYTF.

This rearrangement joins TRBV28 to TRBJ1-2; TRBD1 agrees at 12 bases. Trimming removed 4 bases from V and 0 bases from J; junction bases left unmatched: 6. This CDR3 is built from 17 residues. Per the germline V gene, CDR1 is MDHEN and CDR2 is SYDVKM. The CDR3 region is CASSSPGQGAANYGYTF. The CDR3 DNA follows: TGTGCCAGCAGTTCACCGGGACAGGGGGCAGCTAACTATGGCTACACCTTC.

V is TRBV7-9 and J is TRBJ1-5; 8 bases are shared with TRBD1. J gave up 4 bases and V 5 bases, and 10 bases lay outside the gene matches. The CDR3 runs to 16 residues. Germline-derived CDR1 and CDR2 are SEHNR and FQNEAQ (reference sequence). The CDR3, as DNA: TGTGCCAGCAGCATATACGGACAGGGCGGGAATCAGCCCCAGCATTTT. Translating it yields CASSIYGQGGNQPQHF.

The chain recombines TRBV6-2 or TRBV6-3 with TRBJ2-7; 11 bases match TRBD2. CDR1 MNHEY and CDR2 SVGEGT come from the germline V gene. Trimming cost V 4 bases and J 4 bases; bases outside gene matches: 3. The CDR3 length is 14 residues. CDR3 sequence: CASSWGTSGYEQYF. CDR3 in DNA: TGTGCCAGCAGTTGGGGGACTAGCGGTTACGAGCAGTACTTC.

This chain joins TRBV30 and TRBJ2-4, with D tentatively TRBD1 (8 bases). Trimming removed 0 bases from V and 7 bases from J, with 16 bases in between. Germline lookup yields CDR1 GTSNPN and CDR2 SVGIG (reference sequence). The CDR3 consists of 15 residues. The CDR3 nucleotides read TGTGCCTGGAGTGTATTAGGACAGGGAGGGAACATTCAGTACTTC. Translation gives CAWSVLGQGGNIQYF.

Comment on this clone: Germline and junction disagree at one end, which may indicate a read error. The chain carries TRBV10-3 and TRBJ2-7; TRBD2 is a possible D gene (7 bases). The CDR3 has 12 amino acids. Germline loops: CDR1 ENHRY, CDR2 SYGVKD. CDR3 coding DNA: TGTGCCATCAGTGAGTCCGCGGGGGCTAAGGACTTC. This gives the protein CAISESAGAKDF.

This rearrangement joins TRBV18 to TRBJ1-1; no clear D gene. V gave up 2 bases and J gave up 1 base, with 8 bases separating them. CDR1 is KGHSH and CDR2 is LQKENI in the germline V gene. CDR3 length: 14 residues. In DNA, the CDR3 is TGTGCCAGCTCACCAAGGCGGGAGAACACTGAAGCTTTCTTT. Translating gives CASSPRRENTEAFF.

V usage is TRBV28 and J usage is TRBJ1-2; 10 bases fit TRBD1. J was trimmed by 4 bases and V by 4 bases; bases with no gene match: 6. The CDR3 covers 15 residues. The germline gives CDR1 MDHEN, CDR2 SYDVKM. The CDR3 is CASSSTGGAVYGYTF. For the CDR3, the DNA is TGTGCCAGCAGTTCGACAGGGGGCGCAGTCTATGGCTACACCTTC.

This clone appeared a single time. The CDR3 here is CASSWTGSNQPQHF. The CDR3 region has the DNA TGTGCCAGCAGTTGGACAGGGAGCAATCAGCCCCAGCATTTT. The J gene is TRBJ1-5, the V gene TRBV2; 8 nucleotides match TRBD1. V lost 5 bases to trimming and J lost 1 base; unmatched junction nucleotides: 1. The CDR3 totals 14 residues. Germline CDR1 and CDR2: SNHLY and FYNNEI.

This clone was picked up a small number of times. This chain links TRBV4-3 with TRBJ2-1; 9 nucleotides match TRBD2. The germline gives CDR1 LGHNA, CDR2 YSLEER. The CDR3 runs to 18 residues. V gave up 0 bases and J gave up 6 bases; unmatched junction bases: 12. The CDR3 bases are TGCGCCAGCAGCCAAGATGGGGGTAGCGGGAGTATAGGCAATGAGCAGTTCTTC. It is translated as CASSQDGGSGSIGNEQFF.

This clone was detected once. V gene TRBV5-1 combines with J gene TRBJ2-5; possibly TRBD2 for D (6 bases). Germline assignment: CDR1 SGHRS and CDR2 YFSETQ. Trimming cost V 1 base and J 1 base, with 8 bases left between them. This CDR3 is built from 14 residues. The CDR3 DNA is TGCGCCAGCAGCTTGACTAGCCTCCAAGAGACCCAGTACTTC. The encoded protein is CASSLTSLQETQYF.

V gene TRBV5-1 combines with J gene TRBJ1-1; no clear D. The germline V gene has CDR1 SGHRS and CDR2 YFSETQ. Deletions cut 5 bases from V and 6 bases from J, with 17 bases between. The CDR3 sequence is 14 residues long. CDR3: CASREWLLGAEAFF. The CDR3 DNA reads TGCGCCAGCAGGGAATGGCTGCTCGGGGCTGAAGCTTTCTTT.